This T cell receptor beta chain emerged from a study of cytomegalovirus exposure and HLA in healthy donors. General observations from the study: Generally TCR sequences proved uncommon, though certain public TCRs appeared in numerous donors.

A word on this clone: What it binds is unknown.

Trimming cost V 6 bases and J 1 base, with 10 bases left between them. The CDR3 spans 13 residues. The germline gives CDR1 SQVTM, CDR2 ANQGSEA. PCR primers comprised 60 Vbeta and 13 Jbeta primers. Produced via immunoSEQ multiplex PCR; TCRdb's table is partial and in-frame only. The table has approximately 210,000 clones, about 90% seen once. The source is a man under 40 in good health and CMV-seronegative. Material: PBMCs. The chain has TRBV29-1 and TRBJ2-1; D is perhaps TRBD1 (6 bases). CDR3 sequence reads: CSVQQGSYNEQFF. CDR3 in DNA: TGCAGCGTACAACAGGGATCCTACAATGAGCAGTTCTTC.